These T cell receptor beta chains were read from a single sample in a study of post-analysis software for immune sequencing data. Each CDR3 protein gets one entry after TCRdb re-called the PCR reads with MiXCR. The sample lists some 800,000 distinct CDR3 sequences; more than 45% were seen once. The source material was blood. The receptors were sampled from a girl between 10 and 17 years old with multiple sclerosis. The CDR3 runs from the conserved cysteine through the conserved F or W. D genes are given only for firm matches. Only some rows state a clone size, as once, few, many or a class for expanded clones.

abundance: .; d_gene: TRBD2; j_gene: TRBJ2-5; v_gene: TRBV20-1; CDR3nt: TGCAGTGCTAGAACGACTAGCGGGAGGGCCCTAACTTGGGGAGAGACCCAGTACTTC; CDR3aa: CSARTTSGRALTWGETQYF
abundance: .; d_gene: .; j_gene: TRBJ2-3; v_gene: TRBV4-2; CDR3nt: TGTGCCAGCAGCCAAGATTGGAGACTAGGGACAGATACGCAGTATTTT; CDR3aa: CASSQDWRLGTDTQYF
abundance: few; d_gene: TRBD1; j_gene: TRBJ2-7; v_gene: TRBV6-2/TRBV6-3; CDR3nt: TGTGCCAGCACCCCACGGGACAGACCCTACGAGCAGTACTTC; CDR3aa: CASTPRDRPYEQYF
abundance: few; d_gene: TRBD2; j_gene: TRBJ2-3; v_gene: TRBV5-1; CDR3nt: TGCGCCAGCCCTGGGGGGGTCGGCACAGATACGCAGTATTTT; CDR3aa: CASPGGVGTDTQYF
abundance: .; d_gene: TRBD1; j_gene: TRBJ2-7; v_gene: TRBV5-1; CDR3nt: TGCGCCAGCAGCTCCCAACAGGGGAAGGGTTACGAGCAGTACTTC; CDR3aa: CASSSQQGKGYEQYF
abundance: .; d_gene: .; j_gene: TRBJ2-3; v_gene: TRBV4-3; CDR3nt: TGCGCCAGCAGCCTTGTGCGGTCGGGAGCAGATACGCAGTATTTT; CDR3aa: CASSLVRSGADTQYF
abundance: .; d_gene: TRBD2; j_gene: TRBJ2-1; v_gene: TRBV29-1; CDR3nt: TGCAGCGTCCTAGGACTAGCGGGCCACAATGAGCAGTTCTTC; CDR3aa: CSVLGLAGHNEQFF
abundance: .; d_gene: .; j_gene: TRBJ1-2; v_gene: TRBV28; CDR3nt: TGTGCCAGCAGCCCGACCGGGTCAGGGAACTATGGCTACACCTTC; CDR3aa: CASSPTGSGNYGYTF
abundance: few; d_gene: TRBD2; j_gene: TRBJ2-7; v_gene: TRBV7-8; CDR3nt: TGTGCCAGCAGCTTTCTAGCGGGAGAGGTAGGCGAGCAGTACTTC; CDR3aa: CASSFLAGEVGEQYF
abundance: few; d_gene: TRBD2; j_gene: TRBJ2-5; v_gene: TRBV29-1; CDR3nt: TGCAGCGTTGTCTGGGGGACTAGCGGGAGTTGGGAGACCCAGTACTTC; CDR3aa: CSVVWGTSGSWETQYF
abundance: .; d_gene: .; j_gene: TRBJ1-1; v_gene: TRBV12-3/TRBV12-4; CDR3nt: TGTGCCAGCCTGCTGTCCACTGAAGCTTTCTTT; CDR3aa: CASLLSTEAFF
abundance: few; d_gene: .; j_gene: TRBJ2-1; v_gene: TRBV12-3/TRBV12-4; CDR3nt: TGTGCCAGCAGTTCAGCCCAGCGGTTTAATGAGCAGTTCTTC; CDR3aa: CASSSAQRFNEQFF
abundance: .; d_gene: TRBD1; j_gene: TRBJ1-1; v_gene: TRBV7-2; CDR3nt: TGTGCCAGCAGCTTTCCGGTCAGGGGGGCGTGCACTGAAGCTTTCTTT; CDR3aa: CASSFPVRGACTEAFF
abundance: .; d_gene: .; j_gene: TRBJ1-2; v_gene: TRBV28; CDR3nt: TGTGCCAGCAGTTTACGCAGGGGTGACTATGGCTACACCTTC; CDR3aa: CASSLRRGDYGYTF
abundance: .; d_gene: TRBD1; j_gene: TRBJ1-5; v_gene: TRBV15; CDR3nt: TGTGCCACCAGCGGGACAGGGGGCAATCAGCCCCAGCATTTT; CDR3aa: CATSGTGGNQPQHF
abundance: .; d_gene: .; j_gene: TRBJ1-2; v_gene: TRBV5-1; CDR3nt: TGCGCCAGCAGCCTCGCCCCCGGGACAAATGATGGCTACACCTTC; CDR3aa: CASSLAPGTNDGYTF
abundance: .; d_gene: TRBD2; j_gene: TRBJ2-1; v_gene: TRBV9; CDR3nt: TGTGCCAGCAGCCCGACTAGCGGGAGTTCGCAGTTCTTC; CDR3aa: CASSPTSGSSQFF
abundance: few; d_gene: .; j_gene: TRBJ2-3; v_gene: TRBV29-1; CDR3nt: TGCAGCGTTGAAGATCGAAGGGGCAACGCTCCAGATACGCAGTATTTT; CDR3aa: CSVEDRRGNAPDTQYF
abundance: .; d_gene: .; j_gene: TRBJ1-5; v_gene: TRBV7-2; CDR3nt: TGTGCCAGCAGCCCAGGAGTATCGGGAGGCCAGCCCCAGCATTTT; CDR3aa: CASSPGVSGGQPQHF
abundance: few; d_gene: TRBD1; j_gene: TRBJ2-1; v_gene: TRBV5-6; CDR3nt: TGTGCCAGCAGCTTGACAGGGACAGGGGGCAATGAGCAGTTCTTC; CDR3aa: CASSLTGTGGNEQFF
abundance: .; d_gene: .; j_gene: TRBJ2-1; v_gene: TRBV27; CDR3nt: TGTGCCAGCAGTTTACACACCAGGGAATTAGCTGAGCAGTTCTTC; CDR3aa: CASSLHTRELAEQFF
abundance: .; d_gene: TRBD1; j_gene: TRBJ2-7; v_gene: TRBV6-1; CDR3nt: TGTGCCACCTACAAGGGACAGTACGAGCAGTACTTC; CDR3aa: CATYKGQYEQYF
abundance: once; d_gene: .; j_gene: TRBJ2-6; v_gene: TRBV20-1; CDR3nt: TGCAGTGCTAGAATGGGGTACGGGGCCAACGTCCTGACTTTC; CDR3aa: CSARMGYGANVLTF
abundance: few; d_gene: TRBD1; j_gene: TRBJ1-5; v_gene: TRBV7-2; CDR3nt: TGTGCCAGCAGCGCGGACAGGGTCGGACAGCCCCAGCATTTT; CDR3aa: CASSADRVGQPQHF
abundance: many; d_gene: .; j_gene: TRBJ2-1; v_gene: TRBV28; CDR3nt: TGTGCCAGCAGTTTATGGACTCTCTACAATGAGCAGTTCTTC; CDR3aa: CASSLWTLYNEQFF
abundance: .; d_gene: .; j_gene: TRBJ1-2; v_gene: TRBV5-1; CDR3nt: TGCGCCAGCAGCGGGTCGCTCTATGGCTACACCTTC; CDR3aa: CASSGSLYGYTF
abundance: few; d_gene: TRBD2; j_gene: TRBJ2-1; v_gene: TRBV29-1; CDR3nt: TGCAGCGTCCTTGGACTAGCGGGAGTATCCTACAATGAGCAGTTCTTC; CDR3aa: CSVLGLAGVSYNEQFF
abundance: .; d_gene: TRBD2; j_gene: TRBJ2-2; v_gene: TRBV28; CDR3nt: TGTGCCAGCAGTCTCAGCGGGATCAACACCGGGGAGCTGTTTTTT; CDR3aa: CASSLSGINTGELFF
abundance: .; d_gene: .; j_gene: TRBJ1-2; v_gene: TRBV20-1; CDR3nt: TGCAGCTTAAGACGGCGCCACTATGGCTACACCTTC; CDR3aa: CSLRRRHYGYTF
abundance: .; d_gene: .; j_gene: TRBJ2-7; v_gene: TRBV10-3; CDR3nt: TGTGCCATCAGTACGGGACCCCAGGGCTCCTACGAGCAGTACTTC; CDR3aa: CAISTGPQGSYEQYF
abundance: .; d_gene: .; j_gene: TRBJ2-1; v_gene: TRBV6-2/TRBV6-3; CDR3nt: TGTGCCAGCAGTTACGTAGAGGACCAGCAGTTCTTC; CDR3aa: CASSYVEDQQFF
abundance: .; d_gene: .; j_gene: TRBJ2-1; v_gene: TRBV4-3; CDR3nt: TGCGCCAGCAGCCAAGAGGCACTAGGGGTTGAGCAGTTCTTC; CDR3aa: CASSQEALGVEQFF
abundance: few; d_gene: TRBD1; j_gene: TRBJ1-5; v_gene: TRBV29-1; CDR3nt: TGCAGCGTGGGACAGCTGGACCAGCCCCAGCATTTT; CDR3aa: CSVGQLDQPQHF
abundance: few; d_gene: .; j_gene: TRBJ2-7; v_gene: TRBV28; CDR3nt: TGTGCCAGTAGTTTCTTAGCGGAGGGGATAGGGTACGAGCAGTACTTC; CDR3aa: CASSFLAEGIGYEQYF
abundance: .; d_gene: .; j_gene: TRBJ2-5; v_gene: TRBV5-1; CDR3nt: TGCGCCAGCAGCTTCCAAACCGGGAAAGAGACCCAGTACTTC; CDR3aa: CASSFQTGKETQYF
abundance: .; d_gene: TRBD1; j_gene: TRBJ1-2; v_gene: TRBV28; CDR3nt: TGTGCCAGCAGTGGGACAGGGTTTGGCTACACCTTC; CDR3aa: CASSGTGFGYTF
abundance: few; d_gene: .; j_gene: TRBJ1-1; v_gene: TRBV5-1; CDR3nt: TGCGCCAGCAGCTTGGAGGGCTCGGGGCGTTTTAGCACTGAAGCTTTCTTT; CDR3aa: CASSLEGSGRFSTEAFF
abundance: few; d_gene: TRBD2; j_gene: TRBJ2-1; v_gene: TRBV18; CDR3nt: TGTGCCAGCTCACCAGAACTAGCGAAATACAATGAGCAGTTCTTC; CDR3aa: CASSPELAKYNEQFF
abundance: .; d_gene: .; j_gene: TRBJ1-6; v_gene: TRBV7-9; CDR3nt: TGCGCCAGCAGCCAAGATACGAGCGGCTCCTATAATTCACCCCTCCACTTT; CDR3aa: CASSQDTSGSYNSPLHF
abundance: .; d_gene: TRBD1; j_gene: TRBJ1-2; v_gene: TRBV28; CDR3nt: TGTGCCAGCGACAGGGGAAAAGGCTACACCTTC; CDR3aa: CASDRGKGYTF
abundance: few; d_gene: TRBD2; j_gene: TRBJ2-7; v_gene: TRBV6-1; CDR3nt: TGTGCCAGCAGCGAATTATTAGCGGGAATCTACGAGCAGTACTTC; CDR3aa: CASSELLAGIYEQYF
abundance: .; d_gene: .; j_gene: TRBJ1-1; v_gene: TRBV6-6; CDR3nt: TGTGCCAGCAGTTCACGACAGGCTCAGAACACTGAAGCTTTCTTT; CDR3aa: CASSSRQAQNTEAFF
abundance: few; d_gene: .; j_gene: TRBJ1-2; v_gene: TRBV5-1; CDR3nt: TGCGCCAGCAGCTTGGGTGACAGGTACGATGGCTACACCTTC; CDR3aa: CASSLGDRYDGYTF
abundance: .; d_gene: TRBD2; j_gene: TRBJ2-3; v_gene: TRBV5-1; CDR3nt: TGCGCCAGCAGCTTGTCGGCCGGGGAGGGGAAAGATACGCAGTATTTT; CDR3aa: CASSLSAGEGKDTQYF
abundance: many; d_gene: .; j_gene: TRBJ2-7; v_gene: TRBV12-3/TRBV12-4; CDR3nt: TGTGCCAGCAGCTTAGGGCAGGGAGGCGAGCAGTACTTC; CDR3aa: CASSLGQGGEQYF
abundance: once; d_gene: .; j_gene: TRBJ2-7; v_gene: TRBV20-1; CDR3nt: TGCAGCCCCAGTGGGGCGGTCTCCTACAATGAGCAGTACTTC; CDR3aa: CSPSGAVSYNEQYF
abundance: .; d_gene: TRBD1; j_gene: TRBJ1-1; v_gene: TRBV12-3/TRBV12-4; CDR3nt: TGTGCCAGCAGGCCAGGGGGAGGGGGTGAAGCTTTCTTT; CDR3aa: CASRPGGGGEAFF
abundance: .; d_gene: .; j_gene: TRBJ2-7; v_gene: TRBV7-2; CDR3nt: TGTGCCAGCAGCTCGAACAGGGTTAGCGGAAACAATGAGCAGTACTTC; CDR3aa: CASSSNRVSGNNEQYF
abundance: .; d_gene: TRBD1; j_gene: TRBJ2-1; v_gene: TRBV5-1; CDR3nt: TGCGCCAGCAGCCGCGCCGGGCAGGGGGCTAATGAGCAGTTCTTC; CDR3aa: CASSRAGQGANEQFF
abundance: .; d_gene: .; j_gene: TRBJ2-3; v_gene: TRBV11-2; CDR3nt: TGTGCCAGCAGCTTAAGCGCGGGGCTCGTCGGCACAGATACGCAGTATTTT; CDR3aa: CASSLSAGLVGTDTQYF
abundance: .; d_gene: .; j_gene: TRBJ2-1; v_gene: TRBV7-2; CDR3nt: TGTGCCAGCAGCTTAGCTTCTAGTGGGGATGGTAGCTCCTACAATGAGCAGTTCTTC; CDR3aa: CASSLASSGDGSSYNEQFF
abundance: .; d_gene: .; j_gene: TRBJ2-3; v_gene: TRBV9; CDR3nt: TGTGCCAGCAGCGTAGACCCCGGTACCACAGATACGCAGTATTTT; CDR3aa: CASSVDPGTTDTQYF
abundance: .; d_gene: TRBD1; j_gene: TRBJ1-2; v_gene: TRBV15; CDR3nt: TGTGCCACCAGCAGAGGAACAGGGGGCTACTATGGCTACACCTTC; CDR3aa: CATSRGTGGYYGYTF
abundance: few; d_gene: .; j_gene: TRBJ2-5; v_gene: TRBV7-9; CDR3nt: TGTGCCAGCAGTTTATTGGCGGAGACCCAGTACTTC; CDR3aa: CASSLLAETQYF
abundance: .; d_gene: TRBD2; j_gene: TRBJ2-4; v_gene: TRBV11-2; CDR3nt: TGTGCCAGCAGCCCTGGACTAGCGGGAGCCAAAAACATTCAGTACTTC; CDR3aa: CASSPGLAGAKNIQYF
abundance: few; d_gene: .; j_gene: TRBJ1-2; v_gene: TRBV7-9; CDR3nt: TGTGCCAGCAGCTTATCGGCTCTGGTGGCGGGAGACTATGGCTACACCTTC; CDR3aa: CASSLSALVAGDYGYTF